These T cell receptor beta chains were read from a single sample in a study of cytomegalovirus exposure and HLA in healthy donors. Sequenced by immunoSEQ multiplex PCR; TCRdb stores in-frame clones only, minus some. The sample yields over 100,000 clones, around 77% seen once. What was sequenced was PBMCs. Source of these receptors: a man between 40 and 49 years old in good health and CMV-seropositive. Each CDR3 is given with its conserved first and last residue. A D gene is named only where the DNA matches it firmly. Clone size is given for some rows only: seen once, a few or many times, or a class if the clone is expanded.

V: TRBV5-6
size: -
D: TRBD1
J: TRBJ1-5
CDR3: CASSRDRDPPQHF
DNA: TGTGCCAGCAGCAGGGACAGGGATCCGCCCCAGCATTTT

V: TRBV5-1
size: -
D: TRBD2
J: TRBJ2-5
CDR3: CASSLNRELAGAKGETQYF
DNA: TGCGCCAGCAGCTTGAACCGGGAGCTAGCGGGGGCAAAGGGGGAGACCCAGTACTTC

V: TRBV14
size: -
D: -
J: TRBJ2-5
CDR3: CASSQVEIAGQETQYF
DNA: TGTGCCAGCAGCCAGGTGGAGATTGCGGGGCAAGAGACCCAGTACTTC

V: TRBV4-1
size: -
D: TRBD1
J: TRBJ2-7
CDR3: CASTPSPGQVNEQYF
DNA: TGCGCCAGCACACCGAGTCCGGGACAGGTCAACGAGCAGTACTTC

V: TRBV7-9
size: many
D: -
J: TRBJ1-1
CDR3: CASSLRQAEGTEAFF
DNA: TGTGCCAGCAGCTTAAGACAGGCAGAGGGCACTGAAGCTTTCTTT

V: TRBV6-6
size: few
D: TRBD1
J: TRBJ1-2
CDR3: CASRLDRVVSFYGYTF
DNA: TGTGCCAGCAGACTAGACAGGGTGGTATCGTTTTATGGCTACACCTTC

V: TRBV9
size: -
D: -
J: TRBJ1-5
CDR3: CASSVTANQPQHF
DNA: TGTGCCAGCAGCGTAACAGCAAATCAGCCCCAGCATTTT

V: TRBV7-9
size: few
D: -
J: TRBJ2-2
CDR3: CASSLRENTGELFF
DNA: TGTGCCAGCAGCTTGAGGGAGAACACCGGGGAGCTGTTTTTT

V: TRBV4-1
size: -
D: TRBD1
J: TRBJ1-6
CDR3: CASSLAGGNSPLHF
DNA: TGCGCCAGCAGCTTAGCAGGGGGGAATTCACCCCTCCACTTT

V: TRBV11-1
size: few
D: -
J: TRBJ1-1
CDR3: CASSLVGLLAFF
DNA: TGTGCCAGCAGCTTAGTCGGACTTTTGGCTTTCTTT

V: TRBV5-1
size: -
D: TRBD1
J: TRBJ2-2
CDR3: CASSNDREFPPGELFF
DNA: TGCGCCAGCAGCAATGACAGGGAGTTTCCCCCCGGGGAGCTGTTTTTT

V: TRBV29-1
size: -
D: -
J: TRBJ2-2
CDR3: CSVVWGHTGELFF
DNA: TGCAGCGTTGTTTGGGGGCACACCGGGGAGCTGTTTTTT

V: TRBV2
size: once
D: -
J: TRBJ1-1
CDR3: CASKGSGNTEAFF
DNA: TGTGCCAGCAAGGGGTCCGGGAACACTGAAGCTTTCTTT

V: TRBV2
size: -
D: -
J: TRBJ1-1
CDR3: CASSEEFSTRSTEAFF
DNA: TGTGCCAGCAGTGAAGAATTCAGTACGAGGTCCACTGAAGCTTTCTTT

V: TRBV28
size: -
D: -
J: TRBJ1-5
CDR3: CASIRDMSNQPQHF
DNA: TGTGCCAGCATCCGGGACATGAGCAATCAGCCCCAGCATTTT

V: TRBV7-8
size: -
D: TRBD1
J: TRBJ1-1
CDR3: CASSLAPTGVVGTEAFF
DNA: TGTGCCAGCAGCTTAGCGCCCACAGGGGTGGTAGGGACTGAAGCTTTCTTT

V: TRBV12-2
size: -
D: -
J: TRBJ2-7
CDR3: CASRLPKIDSYEQYF
DNA: TGTGCAAGTCGCTTACCAAAAATTGACAGCTACGAGCAGTACTTC

V: TRBV7-3
size: -
D: -
J: TRBJ1-1
CDR3: CASRLAHTQNTEAFF
DNA: TGTGCCAGCAGGCTAGCGCATACTCAGAACACTGAAGCTTTCTTT

V: TRBV6-4
size: -
D: -
J: TRBJ2-2
CDR3: CASSDQGRTGELFF
DNA: TGTGCCAGCAGTGACCAAGGGAGGACCGGGGAGCTGTTTTTT

V: TRBV6-4
size: few
D: TRBD1
J: TRBJ1-2
CDR3: CASSYATGGNYGYTF
DNA: TGTGCCAGCAGTTACGCGACAGGGGGTAACTATGGCTACACCTTC

V: TRBV28
size: -
D: -
J: TRBJ1-5
CDR3: CASSLSRDPQHF
DNA: TGTGCCAGCAGTTTATCCCGCGATCCCCAGCATTTT

V: TRBV27
size: -
D: TRBD1
J: TRBJ1-4
CDR3: CASSQRRTGEGRKKLFF
DNA: TGTGCCAGCAGTCAGCGACGGACAGGGGAGGGCCGGAAAAAACTGTTTTTT

V: TRBV29-1
size: -
D: TRBD1
J: TRBJ2-2
CDR3: CSVEKGTDTGELFF
DNA: TGCAGCGTTGAAAAGGGGACAGACACCGGGGAGCTGTTTTTT

V: TRBV5-4
size: -
D: TRBD1
J: TRBJ2-1
CDR3: CASSGGTGIQGEQFF
DNA: TGTGCCAGCAGCGGGGGGACAGGTATACAAGGTGAGCAGTTCTTC

V: TRBV11-2
size: -
D: -
J: TRBJ2-2
CDR3: CASSLVALTGELFF
DNA: TGTGCCAGCAGCTTAGTGGCCCTGACCGGGGAGCTGTTTTTT

V: TRBV18
size: -
D: -
J: TRBJ2-7
CDR3: CASSLEQGNEQYF
DNA: TGTGCCAGCTCCCTCGAACAGGGAAACGAGCAGTACTTC

V: TRBV7-8
size: -
D: TRBD2
J: TRBJ2-3
CDR3: CASQRGGAETQYF
DNA: TGTGCCAGCCAACGGGGGGGGGCTGAAACGCAGTATTTT

V: TRBV4-1
size: -
D: -
J: TRBJ2-1
CDR3: CASSQVSRQGPYNEQFF
DNA: TGCGCCAGCAGCCAAGTGTCCCGGCAGGGGCCCTACAATGAGCAGTTCTTC

V: TRBV7-2
size: -
D: -
J: TRBJ1-4
CDR3: CASSPARASEKLFF
DNA: TGTGCCAGCAGCCCGGCCAGGGCGAGTGAAAAACTGTTTTTT

V: TRBV2
size: -
D: -
J: TRBJ2-4
CDR3: CASRKQGGIQYF
DNA: TGTGCCAGCAGGAAACAGGGCGGCATTCAGTACTTC

V: TRBV5-4
size: few
D: -
J: TRBJ2-2
CDR3: CASSPADGGAPNTGELFF
DNA: TGTGCCAGCAGCCCTGCGGACGGGGGAGCCCCAAACACCGGGGAGCTGTTTTTT

V: TRBV5-4
size: few
D: -
J: TRBJ2-2
CDR3: CASSLGVGAGELFF
DNA: TGTGCCAGCAGCTTGGGGGTAGGGGCCGGGGAGCTGTTTTTT

V: TRBV6-6
size: few
D: -
J: TRBJ2-7
CDR3: CASSTAGGLSYEQYF
DNA: TGTGCCAGCAGTACAGCAGGGGGGCTTTCCTACGAGCAGTACTTC

V: TRBV5-1
size: -
D: TRBD1
J: TRBJ1-2
CDR3: CASSPGQGGYTF
DNA: TGCGCCAGCAGCCCGGGACAGGGAGGCTACACCTTC

V: TRBV6-5
size: -
D: -
J: TRBJ1-1
CDR3: CASTAGRGNTEAFF
DNA: TGTGCCAGCACCGCGGGCCGAGGGAACACTGAAGCTTTCTTT

V: TRBV11-3
size: -
D: TRBD1
J: TRBJ2-1
CDR3: CASSPGSRTGAEQFF
DNA: TGTGCCAGCAGCCCTGGTTCAAGGACAGGGGCTGAGCAGTTCTTC

V: TRBV18
size: -
D: -
J: TRBJ1-3
CDR3: CASSAHEYSGNTIYF
DNA: TGTGCCAGCTCAGCACATGAGTACTCTGGAAACACCATATATTTT

V: TRBV4-3
size: -
D: TRBD2
J: TRBJ2-3
CDR3: CASSPSDVAGHTDTQYF
DNA: TGCGCCAGCAGCCCCTCCGATGTAGCGGGACACACAGATACGCAGTATTTT